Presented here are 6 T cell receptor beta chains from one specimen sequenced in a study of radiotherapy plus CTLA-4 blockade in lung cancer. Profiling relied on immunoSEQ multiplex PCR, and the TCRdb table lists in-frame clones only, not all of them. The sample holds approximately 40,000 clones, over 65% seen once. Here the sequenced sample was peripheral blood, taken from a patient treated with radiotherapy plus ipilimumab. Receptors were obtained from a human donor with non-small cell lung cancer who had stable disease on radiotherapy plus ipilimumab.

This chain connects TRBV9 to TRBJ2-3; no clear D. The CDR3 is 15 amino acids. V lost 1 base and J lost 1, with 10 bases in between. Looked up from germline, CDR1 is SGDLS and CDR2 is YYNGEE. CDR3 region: CASSVNSPGTDTQYF. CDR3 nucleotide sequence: TGTGCCAGCAGCGTAAATTCCCCGGGCACAGATACGCAGTATTTT.

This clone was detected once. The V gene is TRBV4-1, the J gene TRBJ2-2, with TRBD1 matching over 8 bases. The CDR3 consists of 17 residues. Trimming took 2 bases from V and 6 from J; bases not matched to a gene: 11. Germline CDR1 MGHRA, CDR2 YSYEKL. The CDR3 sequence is CASSQKQGVGYAGELFF. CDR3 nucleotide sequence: TGCGCCAGCAGCCAAAAACAGGGGGTCGGTTACGCCGGGGAGCTGTTTTTT.

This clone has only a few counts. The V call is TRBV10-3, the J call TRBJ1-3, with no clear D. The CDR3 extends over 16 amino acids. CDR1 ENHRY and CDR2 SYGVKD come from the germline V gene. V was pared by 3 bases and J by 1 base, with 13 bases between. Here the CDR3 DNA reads TGTGCCATCAGTGAATCCCTACGTGGGTCTGGAAACACCATATATTTT. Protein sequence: CAISESLRGSGNTIYF.

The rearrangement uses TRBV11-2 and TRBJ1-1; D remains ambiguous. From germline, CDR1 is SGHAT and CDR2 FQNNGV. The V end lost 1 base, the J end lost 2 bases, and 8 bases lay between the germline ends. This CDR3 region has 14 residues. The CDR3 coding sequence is TGTGCCAGCAGCTTAGGGCAGGCAAACACTGAAGCTTTCTTT. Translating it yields CASSLGQANTEAFF.

The DNA for the CDR3 is TGTGCCAGCAGCTTAGATCAGGGGGCAGGTTATGGCTACACCTTC. It yields the protein CASSLDQGAGYGYTF. The chain employs TRBV13 and TRBJ1-2, with 8 bases aligning to TRBD1. This CDR3 spans 15 amino acids. Germline assignment: CDR1 PRHDT and CDR2 FYEKMQ (reference sequence). Trimming at V came to 1 base and at J to 5 bases, leaving 6 bases not matched to a gene. Looking up the rest from reference TRBV13 and TRBJ1-2 gives the full variable domain: AAGVIQSPRHLIKEKRETATLKCYPIPRHDTVYWYQQGPGQDPQFLISFYEKMQSDKGSIPDRFSAQQFSDYHSELNMSSLELGDSALYFCASSLDQGAGYGYTFGSGTRLTVV.

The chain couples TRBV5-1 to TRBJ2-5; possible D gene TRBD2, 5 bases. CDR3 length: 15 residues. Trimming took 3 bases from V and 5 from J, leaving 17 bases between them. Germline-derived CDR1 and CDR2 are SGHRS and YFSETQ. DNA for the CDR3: TGCGCCAGCAGCTCGGACTCCTGGGGTAGGGAGACCCAGTACTTC. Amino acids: CASSSDSWGRETQYF.